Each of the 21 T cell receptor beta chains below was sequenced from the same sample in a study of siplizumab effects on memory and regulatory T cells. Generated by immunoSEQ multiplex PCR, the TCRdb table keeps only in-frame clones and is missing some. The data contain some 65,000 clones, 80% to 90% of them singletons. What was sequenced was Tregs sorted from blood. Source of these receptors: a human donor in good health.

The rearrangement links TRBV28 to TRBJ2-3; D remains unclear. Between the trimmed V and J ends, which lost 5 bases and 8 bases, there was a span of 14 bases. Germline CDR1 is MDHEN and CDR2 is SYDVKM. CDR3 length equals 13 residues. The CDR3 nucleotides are TGTGCCAGCAGTCCTATAGGTTCGCGTACGCAGTATTTT. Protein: CASSPIGSRTQYF.

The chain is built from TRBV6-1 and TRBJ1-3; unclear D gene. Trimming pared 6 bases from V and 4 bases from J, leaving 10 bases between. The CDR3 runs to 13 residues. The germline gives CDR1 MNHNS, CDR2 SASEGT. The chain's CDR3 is CASSRAGGNTIYF. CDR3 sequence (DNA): TGTGCCAGCAGCCGCGCGGGGGGAAACACCATATATTTT.

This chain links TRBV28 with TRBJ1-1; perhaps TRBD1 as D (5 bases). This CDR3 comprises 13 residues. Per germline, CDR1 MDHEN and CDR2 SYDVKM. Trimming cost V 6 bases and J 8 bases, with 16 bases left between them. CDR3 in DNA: TGTGCCAGCAGACTACTCCAGGGCTCCGAAGCTTTCTTT. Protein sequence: CASRLLQGSEAFF.

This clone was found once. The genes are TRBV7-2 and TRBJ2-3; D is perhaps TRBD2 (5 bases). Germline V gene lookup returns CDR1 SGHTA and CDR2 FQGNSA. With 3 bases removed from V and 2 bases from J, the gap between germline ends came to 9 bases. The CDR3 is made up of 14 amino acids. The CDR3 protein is CASSFGINTDTQYF. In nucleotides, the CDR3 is TGTGCCAGCAGCTTCGGGATCAACACAGATACGCAGTATTTT.

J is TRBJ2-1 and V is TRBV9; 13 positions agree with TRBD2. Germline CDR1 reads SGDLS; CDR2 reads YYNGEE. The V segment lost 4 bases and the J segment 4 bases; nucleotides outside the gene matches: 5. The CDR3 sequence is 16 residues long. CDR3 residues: CASSRGLAGSYNEQFF. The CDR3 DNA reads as TGTGCCAGCAGCCGGGGACTAGCGGGATCGTACAATGAGCAGTTCTTC. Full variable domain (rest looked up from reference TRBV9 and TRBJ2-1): DSGVTQTPKHLITATGQRVTLRCSPRSGDLSVYWYQQSLDQGLQFLIQYYNGEERAKGNILERFSAQQFPDLHSELNLSSLELGDSALYFCASSRGLAGSYNEQFFGPGTRLTVL.

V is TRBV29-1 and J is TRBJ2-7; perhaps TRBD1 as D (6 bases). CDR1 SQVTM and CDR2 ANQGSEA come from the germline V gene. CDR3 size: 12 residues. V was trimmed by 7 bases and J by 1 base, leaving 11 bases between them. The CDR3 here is CSGRTASYEQYF. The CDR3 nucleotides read TGCAGCGGGAGGACAGCTTCCTACGAGCAGTACTTC.

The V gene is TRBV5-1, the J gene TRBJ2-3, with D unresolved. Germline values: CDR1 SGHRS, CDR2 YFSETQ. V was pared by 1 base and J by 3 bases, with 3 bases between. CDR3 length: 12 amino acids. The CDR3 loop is CASSLLTDTQYF. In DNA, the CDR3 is TGCGCCAGCAGCTTGTTAACAGATACGCAGTATTTT.

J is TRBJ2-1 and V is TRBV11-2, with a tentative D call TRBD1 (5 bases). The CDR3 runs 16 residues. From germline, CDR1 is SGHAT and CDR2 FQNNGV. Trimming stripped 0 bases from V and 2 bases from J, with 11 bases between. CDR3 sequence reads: CASSLDPQGAYNEQFF. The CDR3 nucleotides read TGTGCCAGCAGCTTAGATCCTCAGGGTGCCTACAATGAGCAGTTCTTC.

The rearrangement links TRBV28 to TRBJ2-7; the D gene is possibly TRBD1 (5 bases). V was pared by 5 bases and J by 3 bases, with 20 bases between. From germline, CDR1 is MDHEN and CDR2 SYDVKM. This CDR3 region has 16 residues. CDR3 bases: TGTGCCAGCAGTGGGGTGGAAGGGGCTCTTTACTACGAGCAGTACTTC. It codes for CASSGVEGALYYEQYF.

DNA of the CDR3: TGCGCCAGCAGCCAAGGACTAGTTTGGGGCAATGAGCAGTTCTTC. It translates to CASSQGLVWGNEQFF. The J gene is TRBJ2-1, the V gene TRBV4-3, with D tentatively TRBD2 (6 bases). Trimming shortened V by 1 base and J by 6 bases, and 13 bases separated the two germline ends. Per germline, CDR1 LGHNA and CDR2 YSLEER. The CDR3 totals 15 residues.

For the CDR3, the DNA is TGTGCCAGCAGTGAAGGGGTCTTGAGACAAGAGACCCAGTACTTC. Translation: CASSEGVLRQETQYF. The chain recombines TRBV6-1 with TRBJ2-5; the D is unclear. Per germline, CDR1 MNHNS and CDR2 SASEGT. Trimming cost V 1 base and J 2 bases, with 11 bases left between them. CDR3 length: 15 amino acids.

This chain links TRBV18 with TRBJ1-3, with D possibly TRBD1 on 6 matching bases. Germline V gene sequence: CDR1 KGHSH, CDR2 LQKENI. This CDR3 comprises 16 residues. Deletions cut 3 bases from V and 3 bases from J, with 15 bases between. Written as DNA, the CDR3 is TGTGCCAGCTCACCCCTACAGGGCCGGAATGGAAACACCATATATTTT. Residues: CASSPLQGRNGNTIYF.

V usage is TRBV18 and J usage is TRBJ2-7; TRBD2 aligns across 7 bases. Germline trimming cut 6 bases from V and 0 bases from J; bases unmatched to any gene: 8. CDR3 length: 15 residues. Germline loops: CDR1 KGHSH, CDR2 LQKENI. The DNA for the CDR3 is TGTGCCAGCTCCCGGAGCGGGACCAGCTCCTACGAGCAGTACTTC. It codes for CASSRSGTSSYEQYF.

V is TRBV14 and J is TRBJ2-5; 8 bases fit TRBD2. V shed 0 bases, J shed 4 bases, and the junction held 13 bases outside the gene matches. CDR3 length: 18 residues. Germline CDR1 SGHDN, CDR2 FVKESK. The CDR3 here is CASSQETRIAGRTETQYF. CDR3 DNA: TGTGCCAGCAGCCAAGAAACCCGAATAGCGGGACGGACAGAGACCCAGTACTTC. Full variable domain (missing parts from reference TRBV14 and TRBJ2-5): EAGVTQFPSHSVIEKGQTVTLRCDPISGHDNLYWYRRVMGKEIKFLLHFVKESKQDESGMPNNRFLAERTGGTYSTLKVQPAELEDSGVYFCASSQETRIAGRTETQYFGPGTRLLVL.

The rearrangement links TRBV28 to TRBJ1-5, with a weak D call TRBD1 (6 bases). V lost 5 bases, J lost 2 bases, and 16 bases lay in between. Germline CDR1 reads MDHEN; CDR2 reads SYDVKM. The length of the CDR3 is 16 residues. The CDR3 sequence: CASSRQGILGNQPQHF. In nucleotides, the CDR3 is TGTGCCAGCAGTCGGCAGGGGATTTTGGGCAATCAGCCCCAGCATTTT.

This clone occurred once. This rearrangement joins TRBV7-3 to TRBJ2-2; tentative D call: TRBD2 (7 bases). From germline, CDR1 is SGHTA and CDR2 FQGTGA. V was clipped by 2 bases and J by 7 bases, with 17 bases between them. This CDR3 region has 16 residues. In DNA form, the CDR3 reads TGTGCCAGCAGCTTAGGGGGCAGCGGGATACACGGGGAGCTGTTTTTT. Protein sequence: CASSLGGSGIHGELFF.

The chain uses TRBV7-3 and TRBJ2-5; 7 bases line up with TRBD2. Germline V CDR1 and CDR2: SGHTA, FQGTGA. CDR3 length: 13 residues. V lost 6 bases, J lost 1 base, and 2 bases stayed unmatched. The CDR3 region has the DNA TGTGCCAGCAGTTGGGGGGGCCAAGAGACCCAGTACTTC. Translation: CASSWGGQETQYF. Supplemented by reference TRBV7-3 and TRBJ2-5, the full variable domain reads GAGVSQTPSNKVTEKGKYVELRCDPISGHTALYWYRQSLGQGPEFLIYFQGTGAADDSGLPNDRFFAVRPEGSVSTLKIQRTERGDSAVYLCASSWGGQETQYFGPGTRLLVL.

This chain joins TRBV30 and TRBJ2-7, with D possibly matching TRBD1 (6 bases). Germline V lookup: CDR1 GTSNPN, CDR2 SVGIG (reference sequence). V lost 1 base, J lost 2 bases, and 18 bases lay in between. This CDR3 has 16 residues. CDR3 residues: CAWSEGTGTLPYEQYF. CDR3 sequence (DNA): TGTGCCTGGAGTGAGGGAACAGGGACCCTACCCTACGAGCAGTACTTC.

This CDR3 reads CASRPSGRQSTDTQYF. The CDR3 bases are TGTGCCAGCAGGCCTAGCGGGAGGCAAAGCACAGATACGCAGTATTTT. The chain is built from TRBV6-6 and TRBJ2-3; 11 positions agree with TRBD2. Germline CDR1 MNHNY, CDR2 SVGAGI (reference sequence). CDR3 length equals 16 residues. The trim removed 6 bases at V and 0 bases at J, leaving 5 bases unmatched.

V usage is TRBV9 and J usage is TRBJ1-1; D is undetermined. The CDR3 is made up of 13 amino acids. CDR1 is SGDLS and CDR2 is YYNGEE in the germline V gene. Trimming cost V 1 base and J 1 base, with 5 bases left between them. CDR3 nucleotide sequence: TGTGCCAGCAGCGTACTTTGGAACACTGAAGCTTTCTTT. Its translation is CASSVLWNTEAFF.

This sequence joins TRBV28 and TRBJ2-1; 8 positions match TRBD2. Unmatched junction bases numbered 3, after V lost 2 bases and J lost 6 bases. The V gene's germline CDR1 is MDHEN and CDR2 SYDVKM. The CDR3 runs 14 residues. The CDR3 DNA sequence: TGTGCCAGCAGTTTACCCGGGAGGGGCAATGAGCAGTTCTTC. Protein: CASSLPGRGNEQFF.